Listed below are T cell receptor beta chains from one sample, sequenced in a study of T cells in Graves' hyperthyroidism and ophthalmopathy. Via MiXCR, TCRdb re-called the multiplex PCR reads, giving one row per CDR3 protein. The profile shows nearly 600,000 distinct CDR3 sequences, approximately 15% of them singletons. The sequenced material came from blood. The receptors were sampled from a woman between 18 and 29 years old with Graves' ophthalmopathy. Each CDR3 is given with its conserved first and last residue. The D gene is left open where the match is weak. Clone size appears in some rows only: once, few, many, or a class for an expanded clone.

D gene	V gene	clone size	J gene	CDR3 protein	CDR3 DNA
-	TRBV29-1	many	TRBJ2-1	CSVVGLGIYEQFF	TGCAGCGTTGTTGGGTTAGGTATCTATGAGCAGTTCTTC
-	TRBV29-1	many	TRBJ1-2	CSVETQNYGYTF	TGCAGCGTTGAGACACAGAACTATGGCTACACCTTC
-	TRBV15	few	TRBJ2-7	CATSRERDSNYEQYF	TGTGCCACCAGCAGAGAGCGGGACAGCAACTACGAGCAGTACTTC
-	TRBV7-2	many	TRBJ1-4	CASSPDGMGGKLFF	TGTGCCAGCAGCCCAGACGGTATGGGGGGAAAACTGTTTTTT
-	TRBV4-1	-	TRBJ1-5	CASSLYDGPRGNRPQHF	TGCGCCAGCAGCCTATATGACGGCCCCCGGGGCAATCGGCCCCAGCATTTT
TRBD2	TRBV6-1	few	TRBJ2-1	CASRHLADLYNEQFF	TGTGCCAGCAGGCATCTAGCGGACCTCTACAATGAGCAGTTCTTC
-	TRBV20-1	many	TRBJ1-1	CSACDSYTEAFF	TGCAGTGCTTGCGACAGCTACACTGAAGCTTTCTTT
-	TRBV7-9	many	TRBJ2-3	CASSFLGRSTDTQYF	TGTGCCAGCAGTTTTTTGGGGCGTAGCACAGATACGCAGTATTTT
-	TRBV20-1	many	TRBJ2-3	CSARDLGSGTDTQYF	TGCAGTGCTAGAGATCTAGGGTCAGGGACAGATACGCAGTATTTT
-	TRBV25-1	few	TRBJ1-6	CASKEKDRTNSPLHF	TGTGCCAGCAAAGAGAAGGACAGAACTAATTCACCCCTCCACTTT
-	TRBV9	many	TRBJ2-3	CASSVGGRDSTDTQYF	TGTGCCAGCAGCGTAGGGGGTCGGGACTCCACAGATACGCAGTATTTT
-	TRBV19	few	TRBJ2-2	CASSIQGTGELFF	TGTGCCAGTAGTATCCAGGGGACCGGGGAGCTGTTTTTT
-	TRBV16	many	TRBJ1-1	CASSHSRGWTEAFF	TGTGCCAGCAGCCATTCTAGGGGGTGGACTGAAGCTTTCTTT
-	TRBV6-5	-	TRBJ2-4	CASSYRSVGNIQYF	TGTGCCAGCAGTTACAGGAGCGTGGGAAACATTCAGTACTTC
-	TRBV12-3/TRBV12-4	-	TRBJ2-1	CASPHEQFF	TGTGCCAGCCCGCATGAGCAGTTCTTC